This is a list of T cell receptor beta chains from one sample in a study of beta chain features in type 1 diabetes. Assay used: immunoSEQ multiplex PCR; TCRdb lists only in-frame clones, some missing. In the table there are over 600,000 clones, 12% of which are singletons. The material sequenced was naive CD4+ T cells from blood. The source is a man aged 25 to 45 with type 1 diabetes. Each CDR3 is given with its conserved first and last residue. Fields, in order: CDR3 DNA, CDR3 protein, clone size, J gene, D gene, V gene. The D gene is left open where the match is weak. Expanded clones get a size class; other rows say once, few or many, or leave the size out.

CDR3 DNA: TGTGCCAGCAGCTCGGACAGGGACACTGAAGCTTTCTTT; CDR3 protein: CASSSDRDTEAFF; clone size: few; J gene: TRBJ1-1; D gene: TRBD1; V gene: TRBV7-3
CDR3 DNA: TGTGCCAGCAGCTTTGGGGACTCTGGGGCCAACGTCCTGACTTTC; CDR3 protein: CASSFGDSGANVLTF; clone size: NA; J gene: TRBJ2-6; D gene: NA; V gene: TRBV5-4
CDR3 DNA: TGTGCCTGGAGTAGGGCTCACGAGGATCAGCCCCAGCATTTT; CDR3 protein: CAWSRAHEDQPQHF; clone size: NA; J gene: TRBJ1-5; D gene: NA; V gene: TRBV30
CDR3 DNA: TGTGCCAGTAGTGCAACCGGGACAAGCAATCAGCCCCAGCATTTT; CDR3 protein: CASSATGTSNQPQHF; clone size: few; J gene: TRBJ1-5; D gene: NA; V gene: TRBV19
CDR3 DNA: TGCGCCAGCGGAGGGAGGGTCGCGAACACCGGGGAGCTGTTTTTT; CDR3 protein: CASGGRVANTGELFF; clone size: once; J gene: TRBJ2-2; D gene: TRBD2; V gene: TRBV5-1
CDR3 DNA: TGTGCCAGCAGCTTAGGGCAGGGTGTCCTAACTGAAGCTTTCTTT; CDR3 protein: CASSLGQGVLTEAFF; clone size: few; J gene: TRBJ1-1; D gene: NA; V gene: TRBV7-2
CDR3 DNA: TGTGCCAGCTCACCGACAAACACAGATACGCAGTATTTT; CDR3 protein: CASSPTNTDTQYF; clone size: NA; J gene: TRBJ2-3; D gene: NA; V gene: TRBV18
CDR3 DNA: TGTGCCAGTAGTATTACGGGGGGAAAAAAACTGTTTTTT; CDR3 protein: CASSITGGKKLFF; clone size: NA; J gene: TRBJ1-4; D gene: NA; V gene: TRBV19
CDR3 DNA: TGTGCCAGCAGCCAAGGGCGAGCAGACGCCGGGGAGCTGTTTTTT; CDR3 protein: CASSQGRADAGELFF; clone size: NA; J gene: TRBJ2-2; D gene: NA; V gene: TRBV14
CDR3 DNA: TGTGCCAGCAGCTTAGGAATGGCTGAAGCTTTCTTT; CDR3 protein: CASSLGMAEAFF; clone size: NA; J gene: TRBJ1-1; D gene: NA; V gene: TRBV11-2
CDR3 DNA: TGTGCCAGCAGCTCCACCTACAGGGATAGCAATCAGCCCCAGCATTTT; CDR3 protein: CASSSTYRDSNQPQHF; clone size: NA; J gene: TRBJ1-5; D gene: NA; V gene: TRBV7-2
CDR3 DNA: TGCAGTGCTTCAGGGCTTGAGCAGTTCTTC; CDR3 protein: CSASGLEQFF; clone size: NA; J gene: TRBJ2-1; D gene: NA; V gene: TRBV20-1
CDR3 DNA: TGCGCCAGCAAAGTAGCGGGGGACACAGATACGCAGTATTTT; CDR3 protein: CASKVAGDTDTQYF; clone size: few; J gene: TRBJ2-3; D gene: TRBD2; V gene: TRBV5-1
CDR3 DNA: TGTGCCTGGGAAGGGCGGGGGCAATATGAGCAGTTCTTC; CDR3 protein: CAWEGRGQYEQFF; clone size: few; J gene: TRBJ2-1; D gene: NA; V gene: TRBV30
CDR3 DNA: TGTGCCAGCAGCTCCCGACCTGATTATGGCTACACCTTC; CDR3 protein: CASSSRPDYGYTF; clone size: few; J gene: TRBJ1-2; D gene: NA; V gene: TRBV7-2
CDR3 DNA: TGTGCCAGCAGGAGCGATTGGAGGCGAACCAAAAACATTCAGTACTTC; CDR3 protein: CASRSDWRRTKNIQYF; clone size: few; J gene: TRBJ2-4; D gene: NA; V gene: TRBV2
CDR3 DNA: TGTGCCAGCAGCCCCCGGGCGGGAAGCAATCAGCCCCAGCATTTT; CDR3 protein: CASSPRAGSNQPQHF; clone size: NA; J gene: TRBJ1-5; D gene: NA; V gene: TRBV7-8
CDR3 DNA: TGTGCCAGCAGTTTTCGGCCCTATGGCTACACCTTC; CDR3 protein: CASSFRPYGYTF; clone size: NA; J gene: TRBJ1-2; D gene: NA; V gene: TRBV28
CDR3 DNA: TGTGCCAGCAGCTTAGCTACCCTGGATAACTATGGCTACACCTTC; CDR3 protein: CASSLATLDNYGYTF; clone size: few; J gene: TRBJ1-2; D gene: NA; V gene: TRBV7-9
CDR3 DNA: TGCAGCGTTGAAAGGGCGGCCTCCTACAATGAGCAGTTCTTC; CDR3 protein: CSVERAASYNEQFF; clone size: few; J gene: TRBJ2-1; D gene: NA; V gene: TRBV29-1
CDR3 DNA: TGTGCCAGCAGTTTATCCGACAGGGGCTCTGGCTACACCTTC; CDR3 protein: CASSLSDRGSGYTF; clone size: NA; J gene: TRBJ1-2; D gene: TRBD1; V gene: TRBV27
CDR3 DNA: TGTGCCAGCAGCTTATCGTCAGCGGGGCACTACAATGAGCAGTTCTTC; CDR3 protein: CASSLSSAGHYNEQFF; clone size: few; J gene: TRBJ2-1; D gene: TRBD2; V gene: TRBV7-3
CDR3 DNA: TGTGCCAGCAGTATATCCACCGGGATACCCTCCTACAATGAGCAGTTCTTC; CDR3 protein: CASSISTGIPSYNEQFF; clone size: NA; J gene: TRBJ2-1; D gene: NA; V gene: TRBV27
CDR3 DNA: TGTGCCAGCAGCCCTACGCAGGTTGGAACTGAAGCTTTCTTT; CDR3 protein: CASSPTQVGTEAFF; clone size: NA; J gene: TRBJ1-1; D gene: NA; V gene: TRBV11-2
CDR3 DNA: TGTGCCAGCAGCTTTGCCAGGAGCTCCTACGAGCAGTACTTC; CDR3 protein: CASSFARSSYEQYF; clone size: NA; J gene: TRBJ2-7; D gene: NA; V gene: TRBV7-2
CDR3 DNA: TGTGCCAGCAGTTCGACAGGGGGTAGGAACACTGAAGCTTTCTTT; CDR3 protein: CASSSTGGRNTEAFF; clone size: NA; J gene: TRBJ1-1; D gene: TRBD1; V gene: TRBV6-5
CDR3 DNA: TGTGCCAGCAGCGTAGTAGCAGGGACTAATTCACCCCTCCACTTT; CDR3 protein: CASSVVAGTNSPLHF; clone size: few; J gene: TRBJ1-6; D gene: NA; V gene: TRBV9
CDR3 DNA: TGTGCCAGCAGTTTATCGCGGGAACAGGAGCAGTTCTTC; CDR3 protein: CASSLSREQEQFF; clone size: NA; J gene: TRBJ2-1; D gene: NA; V gene: TRBV27
CDR3 DNA: TGTGCCAGCAGGAGGGACAACGACTTGGCCAACGTCCTGACTTTC; CDR3 protein: CASRRDNDLANVLTF; clone size: few; J gene: TRBJ2-6; D gene: NA; V gene: TRBV2
CDR3 DNA: TGCGCCAGCAGCCAAGACAACAGTGGGGGGTATGGCTACACCTTC; CDR3 protein: CASSQDNSGGYGYTF; clone size: few; J gene: TRBJ1-2; D gene: NA; V gene: TRBV4-3
CDR3 DNA: TGTGCCAGCAGTGGGACGGCTCGAAGTGGCTACACCTTC; CDR3 protein: CASSGTARSGYTF; clone size: few; J gene: TRBJ1-2; D gene: NA; V gene: TRBV6-1
CDR3 DNA: TGTGCCAGCAGCGTAGGAGGGCAGGAGGGGGAAAAACTGTTTTTT; CDR3 protein: CASSVGGQEGEKLFF; clone size: NA; J gene: TRBJ1-4; D gene: NA; V gene: TRBV9
CDR3 DNA: TGTGCCAGTAGTGTTCGACAGGGAGTTGGTGAAAAACTGTTTTTT; CDR3 protein: CASSVRQGVGEKLFF; clone size: NA; J gene: TRBJ1-4; D gene: TRBD1; V gene: TRBV19
CDR3 DNA: TGCGCCAGCAGCGTATTAACAGGGACCACCTACGAGCAGTACTTC; CDR3 protein: CASSVLTGTTYEQYF; clone size: NA; J gene: TRBJ2-7; D gene: NA; V gene: TRBV5-1
CDR3 DNA: TGTGCCAGCAGCCCCCGGACAGATACGCAGTATTTT; CDR3 protein: CASSPRTDTQYF; clone size: NA; J gene: TRBJ2-3; D gene: NA; V gene: TRBV14
CDR3 DNA: TGTGCCAGCAGTGTGGGACAGGGTGGTGTGGCCGGGGAGCTGTTTTTT; CDR3 protein: CASSVGQGGVAGELFF; clone size: few; J gene: TRBJ2-2; D gene: TRBD1; V gene: TRBV25-1
CDR3 DNA: TGTGCCAGCAGGCCCGCCGGGGGTTGGATCAGCAATGAGCAGTTCTTC; CDR3 protein: CASRPAGGWISNEQFF; clone size: NA; J gene: TRBJ2-1; D gene: NA; V gene: TRBV27
CDR3 DNA: TGTGCCATCAGCGGGACTAGTCAAGAGACCCAGTACTTC; CDR3 protein: CAISGTSQETQYF; clone size: NA; J gene: TRBJ2-5; D gene: TRBD2; V gene: TRBV10-3
CDR3 DNA: TGTGCCAGCAGGGACAGTCTCAATCAGCCCCAGCATTTT; CDR3 protein: CASRDSLNQPQHF; clone size: few; J gene: TRBJ1-5; D gene: NA; V gene: TRBV6-5
CDR3 DNA: TGTGCCGCCAAAGATACGGGATGGGAGACCCAGTACTTC; CDR3 protein: CAAKDTGWETQYF; clone size: NA; J gene: TRBJ2-5; D gene: NA; V gene: TRBV10-3
CDR3 DNA: TGCGCCAGCAGCTTGGGGGACAGGAGCTACGAGCAGTACTTC; CDR3 protein: CASSLGDRSYEQYF; clone size: few; J gene: TRBJ2-7; D gene: TRBD1; V gene: TRBV5-1
CDR3 DNA: TGTGCCTCCCGGATTACGGGGGGGCTCACAGATACGCAGTATTTT; CDR3 protein: CASRITGGLTDTQYF; clone size: NA; J gene: TRBJ2-3; D gene: TRBD2; V gene: TRBV30
CDR3 DNA: TGCGCCAGCAGCGCGGGACAGGGGCTAGGTCAGCCCCAGCATTTT; CDR3 protein: CASSAGQGLGQPQHF; clone size: few; J gene: TRBJ1-5; D gene: TRBD1; V gene: TRBV5-1
CDR3 DNA: TGTGCCATCAGTGAGTCATTAACAATCATGGAGACCCAGTACTTC; CDR3 protein: CAISESLTIMETQYF; clone size: few; J gene: TRBJ2-5; D gene: NA; V gene: TRBV10-3
CDR3 DNA: TGTGCCTGGAGTCAGGGGCCTCTTTTCCATGGCTACACCTTC; CDR3 protein: CAWSQGPLFHGYTF; clone size: few; J gene: TRBJ1-2; D gene: NA; V gene: TRBV30